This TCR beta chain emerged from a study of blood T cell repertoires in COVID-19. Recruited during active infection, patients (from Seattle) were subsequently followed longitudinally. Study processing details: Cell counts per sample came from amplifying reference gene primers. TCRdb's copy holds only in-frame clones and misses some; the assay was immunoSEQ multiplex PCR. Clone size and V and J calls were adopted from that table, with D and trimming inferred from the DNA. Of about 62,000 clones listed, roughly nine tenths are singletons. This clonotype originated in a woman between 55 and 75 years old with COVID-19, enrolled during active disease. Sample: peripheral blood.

This chain's CDR3 is CASSLPPLATEAFF. The DNA of the CDR3 is TGTGCCAGCAGCTTGCCCCCATTGGCCACTGAAGCTTTCTTT. The chain uses TRBV5-4 and TRBJ1-1; unclear D gene. With 1 base removed from V and 4 bases from J, the gap between germline ends came to 11 bases. Germline lookup yields CDR1 SGHNT and CDR2 YYREEE (reference sequence). CDR3 length: 14 amino acids.